The 8 T cell receptor beta chains reported below all come from one sample, sequenced in a study of early T cells in non-severe SARS-CoV-2 infection. TCRdb analysed the 5' RACE reads with MiXCR anew, one entry per CDR3 protein. Among over 70,000 distinct CDR3 sequences listed, around 15% were seen once. The sample was whole blood, taken at baseline. These receptors were taken from an adult who was a healthcare worker with PCR-confirmed SARS-CoV-2 infection or an uninfected control (not recorded which).

This chain joins TRBV5-1 and TRBJ2-3; 10 bases agree with TRBD2. The ends lost 5 bases at V and 3 bases at J; junction bases unmatched: 12. Germline CDR1 is SGHRS and CDR2 is YFSETQ. The CDR3 sequence is 17 residues long. The CDR3 sequence is CASRQVLAGERTDTQYF. Here the CDR3 DNA reads TGCGCCAGCAGGCAAGTCCTAGCGGGAGAGAGAACAGATACGCAGTATTTT.

This rearrangement joins TRBV20-1 to TRBJ2-5, with TRBD2 matching 10 bases. The CDR3 covers 17 residues. Germline V CDR1 and CDR2: DFQATT, SNEGSKA (reference sequence). V shed 0 bases and J 0 bases; nucleotides not matched to a gene: 7. The CDR3 sequence: CSARDGLAALYQETQYF. In DNA, the CDR3 is TGCAGTGCTAGAGATGGACTAGCGGCTCTGTACCAAGAGACCCAGTACTTC.

This clonotype appeared a few times. The chain links TRBV7-2 to TRBJ2-7; D is uncertain. V gave up 5 bases and J gave up 5 bases, with 10 bases separating them. The CDR3 covers 12 residues. Germline V gives CDR1 SGHTA, CDR2 FQGNSA. In DNA, the CDR3 is TGTGCCAGCAGCCGGATTGGCAACGAGCAGTACTTC. It specifies CASSRIGNEQYF.

The gene calls are TRBV2 and TRBJ2-1, with TRBD1 matching 8 bases. The CDR3 runs 14 residues. After removal of 3 bases from V and 7 bases from J, the junction contained 5 bases not matched to a gene. Germline CDR1 and CDR2: SNHLY and FYNNEI. The DNA of the CDR3 is TGTGCCAGCAGTGAGGTGGACAGGGTTAATGAGCAGTTCTTC. This codes for CASSEVDRVNEQFF.

This clonotype was seen more than once but under ten times. The rearrangement links TRBV7-6 to TRBJ2-3; D is ambiguous. The CDR3 length is 12 residues. Trimming took 5 bases from V and 6 from J, leaving 9 bases between them. The germline gives CDR1 SGHVS, CDR2 FNYEAQ. This chain's CDR3 is CASSRAGDTQYF. In nucleotides, the CDR3 is TGTGCCAGCAGCCGCGCCGGGGATACGCAGTATTTT.

The gene calls are TRBV15 and TRBJ2-2; 8 bases fit TRBD2. The CDR3 covers 15 residues. Per the germline V gene, CDR1 is LNHNV and CDR2 is YYDKDF (reference sequence). Losses at the gene ends were 5 bases for V and 4 bases for J; bases not matched to a gene: 6. As DNA, the CDR3 is TGTGCCACCAGCTGGAAGCGGGGGTCCACCGGGGAGCTGTTTTTT. This codes for CATSWKRGSTGELFF.

This clonotype has only a few counts. The chain employs TRBV5-1 and TRBJ1-1; D is possibly TRBD1 (6 bases). CDR3 size: 14 residues. CDR1 SGHRS and CDR2 YFSETQ come from the germline V gene. The germline V and J ends were trimmed by 2 bases and 1 base, with 9 bases remaining between them. Here the CDR3 reads CASSFLGQNTEAFF. CDR3 coding DNA: TGCGCCAGCAGCTTCTTGGGACAGAACACTGAAGCTTTCTTT.

This clonotype was picked up one time. V gene TRBV12-3 or TRBV12-4 combines with J gene TRBJ2-6, with D uncertain. The CDR3 length is 16 residues. The ends were cut back, 5 bases at V and 0 bases at J, with 11 bases in the middle. The CDR3 loop reads CASSVGVYSGANVLTF. As DNA, the CDR3 is TGTGCCAGCAGTGTTGGGGTATACTCTGGGGCCAACGTCCTGACTTTC.